Below, 9 T cell receptor beta chains from the same sample are listed, as sequenced in a study of shared clonotypes between healthy human individuals. Assay: immunoSEQ multiplex PCR; the TCRdb copy retains only in-frame clones and omits some. The table shows roughly 1.4 million clones, with approximately 98.5% occurring only once. Sequencing input: naive CD4+ T cells sorted from blood. Subset here: CD45RA+ positively selected. These receptors were obtained from a man in his thirties or forties in good health.

The chain is built from TRBV5-4 and TRBJ2-6; D is perhaps TRBD1 (5 bases). V dropped 5 bases and J dropped 0 bases, with 18 bases sitting between them. This CDR3 is 18 amino acids long. The V gene's germline CDR1 is SGHNT and CDR2 YYREEE (reference sequence). The DNA of the CDR3 is TGTGCCAGCAGTCAAAACAGGTTAAAGAGCTCTGGGGCCAACGTCCTGACTTTC. This gives the protein CASSQNRLKSSGANVLTF.

This clone occurred once. The rearrangement joins TRBV15 to TRBJ1-1, with D perhaps TRBD1 (5 bases). Looked up from germline, CDR1 is LNHNV and CDR2 is YYDKDF (reference sequence). This CDR3 is built from 18 residues. Trimming stripped 0 bases from V and 5 bases from J, with 22 bases between. CDR3 sequence: CATSRDLGYGTRETEAFF. CDR3 DNA: TGTGCCACCAGCAGAGATCTAGGGTATGGGACGCGAGAGACTGAAGCTTTCTTT.

The chain links TRBV19 to TRBJ2-2; 13 bases line up with TRBD2. V dropped 8 bases and J dropped 0; count of bases not matched to a gene: 3. CDR1 LNHDA and CDR2 SQIVND come from the germline V gene (reference sequence). This CDR3 contains 16 residues. The CDR3 bases are TGTGCCAGTTCGGGACTAGCGGGATCGAACACCGGGGAGCTGTTTTTT. This encodes CASSGLAGSNTGELFF. Drawing the rest from reference TRBV19 and TRBJ2-2, the complete variable domain is DGGITQSPKYLFRKEGQNVTLSCEQNLNHDAMYWYRQDPGQGLRLIYYSQIVNDFQKGDIAEGYSVSREKKESFPLTVTSAQKNPTAFYLCASSGLAGSNTGELFFGEGSRLTVL.

This chain uses TRBV5-4 with TRBJ2-3; D might be TRBD2 (6 bases). The germline V gene has CDR1 SGHNT and CDR2 YYREEE (reference sequence). The CDR3 runs to 14 residues. The V end lost 4 bases, the J end lost 6 bases, and 15 bases lay between the germline ends. The CDR3 sequence: CASSPSRGMDTQYF. The CDR3 DNA is TGTGCCAGCAGCCCCTCCCGGGGGATGGATACGCAGTATTTT.

The chain joins TRBV12-5 to TRBJ2-1, with TRBD2 identical over 13 bases. The CDR3 is 16 residues long. Germline loops: CDR1 LGHNT, CDR2 FRNRAP. The V and J ends lost 0 bases and 9 bases, in that order; junction bases with no gene match: 5. CDR3: CASGLVLAGGPIEQFF. In DNA, the CDR3 is TGTGCTAGTGGTTTGGTACTAGCGGGAGGGCCAATTGAGCAGTTCTTC.

A note on this clone: The same CDR3 arises from other DNA sequences in this sample as well. The chain carries TRBV6-4 and TRBJ2-1; TRBD2 matches 7 bases. The CDR3 totals 13 residues. CDR1 and CDR2 (germline): MRHNA, SNTAGT. Trimming at V came to 5 bases and at J to 2 bases, leaving 0 bases not matched to a gene. CDR3 nucleotides: TGTGCCAGCAGTAGCGGGGCCTACAATGAGCAGTTCTTC. It specifies CASSSGAYNEQFF.

The chain carries TRBV5-4 and TRBJ2-3; TRBD2 agrees at 7 bases. Germline V gene data show CDR1 as SGHNT and CDR2 as YYREEE (reference sequence). CDR3 length: 16 amino acids. Losses at the gene ends were 2 bases for V and 0 bases for J; bases not matched to a gene: 6. CDR3 bases: TGTGCCAGCAGCTTAACGGGAGGACCTAGCACAGATACGCAGTATTTT. This translates into CASSLTGGPSTDTQYF.

The CDR3 reads CASSSLGAKYYEQYF. The CDR3 DNA follows: TGTGCCAGCAGTAGCCTAGGGGCGAAATACTACGAGCAGTACTTC. This chain joins TRBV27 and TRBJ2-7; tentative D call: TRBD1 (5 bases). Germline CDR1 and CDR2: MNHEY and SMNVEV (reference sequence). The CDR3 spans 15 residues. Between the trimmed V and J ends, which lost 5 bases and 3 bases, there was a span of 17 bases.

This chain joins TRBV5-4 and TRBJ2-2; D is unclear. With 0 bases removed from V and 4 bases from J, the gap between germline ends came to 13 bases. The CDR3 sequence is 16 residues long. Germline loops: CDR1 SGHNT, CDR2 YYREEE (reference sequence). This CDR3 is CASSLDGVSRTGELFF. In DNA form, the CDR3 reads TGTGCCAGCAGCTTGGATGGGGTGTCTCGCACCGGGGAGCTGTTTTTT.